The 3 T cell receptor beta chains given below trace back to one sample, sequenced in a study of T-cell reconstitution after alpha-beta-depleted transplantation in children. Unique molecular identifiers were used to barcode this TCRbeta library. TCRdb reanalysed the PCR reads using MiXCR and keeps one entry per CDR3 protein. The sample holds a few hundred thousand distinct CDR3 sequences, roughly 22% seen once. Source: PBMCs from the stem cell graft donor, taken from the stem cell graft. Receptors originate from a human donor who donated a stem cell graft to a child with acute myeloid leukemia.

The chain links TRBV28 to TRBJ2-6; 9 bases map to TRBD2. CDR1 MDHEN and CDR2 SYDVKM come from the germline V gene. The V and J ends lost 1 base and 0 bases, in that order; junction bases with no gene match: 4. The CDR3 extends over 18 amino acids. CDR3 loop: CASSLLPSGISGANVLTF. CDR3 nucleotide sequence: TGTGCCAGCAGTTTATTACCTAGCGGGATCTCTGGGGCCAACGTCCTGACTTTC.

The rearrangement uses TRBV24-1 and TRBJ2-3; TRBD2 matches at 7 bases. The length of the CDR3 is 16 residues. Germline-derived CDR1 and CDR2 are KGHDR and SFDVKD. V was clipped by 3 bases and J by 8 bases; unmatched bases: 13. CDR3 sequence reads: CATSDARGRRVGTQYF. As DNA, the CDR3 is TGTGCCACCAGTGATGCCCGCGGGAGAAGAGTCGGTACGCAGTATTTT.

There are many counts of this clonotype. The chain carries TRBV7-2 and TRBJ2-3; tentatively, D is TRBD2 (6 bases). Germline V gives CDR1 SGHTA, CDR2 FQGNSA. The CDR3 is 15 residues long. Trimming took 5 bases from V and 2 from J, leaving 14 bases between them. In DNA form, the CDR3 reads TGTGCCAGCAGCCCCCCGGGAGCACCCACAGATACGCAGTATTTT. Translating it yields CASSPPGAPTDTQYF. The complete variable domain, with remaining parts taken from reference TRBV7-2 and TRBJ2-3, reads GAGVSQSPSNKVTEKGKDVELRCDPISGHTALYWYRQSLGQGLEFLIYFQGNSAPDKSGLPSDRFSAERTGGSVSTLTIQRTQQEDSAVYLCASSPPGAPTDTQYFGPGTRLTVL.